The entry below gives a single TCR beta chain sequence along with its context. Its antigen remains unidentified. The sample holds no much larger clone one base away, and base qualities are not on file. Sample treatment or condition, as interpreted from the label and publication: 19 received Ad26.COV2.S at low or high dose, single or two shots; roughly five received placebo; per-sample allocation not given. For vaccine and placebo recipients, repertoires were sequenced using samples collected on day 63 after the first injection. Cohort 1b enrolled roughly 25 adults aged 18-55 years at a single site in Boston, USA, between 29 July and 7 August 2020. Ad26.COV2.S consisted of a replication-incompetent adenovirus type 26 vector by which a prefusion-stabilized SARS-CoV-2 spike protein from the original Wuhan strain was expressed. The CDR1 and CDR2 encoded by the germline V gene are SGHVS and FQNEAQ. Reading from cysteine to phenylalanine, the CDR3 counts 15 amino acids. Of the read, only the CDR3 DNA is kept; its 45 bases are in frame from base 1. V is pared back by 5 bases and J by 4 bases, with 18 bases lying between the germline termini.

The sample is drawn from a study of Ad26.COV2.S vaccination and SARS-CoV-2 variants (dated by TCRdb to the early 2020s). Regarding the complete study: Donors in the vaccine arm were drawn from COV1001, a multicentre, randomized, double-blind, placebo-controlled phase I-IIa trial testing Ad26.COV2.S in healthy adults. Dosing of Ad26.COV2.S was intramuscular, at either 5x10^10 or 1x10^11 viral particles, delivered as one shot or as two shots spaced 56 days apart. TCRbeta repertoire sequencing served as the tool for gauging how specific and how broad the SARS-CoV-2-reactive T cell receptors were following Ad26.COV2.S vaccination. The TCR-sequenced set comprised around 30 samples: some 19 Ad26.COV2.S vaccine recipients, 5 placebo recipients and 8 SARS-CoV-2 convalescent individuals. Trial participants were randomized into five groups of five, in which low-dose or high-dose Ad26.COV2.S was given once or twice, or placebo was given on both occasions. Throughout the experiments and outcome assessment, investigators stayed blinded to trial group allocation.

The immunoSEQ Assay was used to sequence TCRbeta CDR3 regions. After extraction, genomic DNA underwent amplification by bias-controlled multiplex PCR, followed by high-throughput sequencing. Processing in the source paper ran as follows. To quantify the absolute abundance of every unique TCRbeta CDR3 region, sequences were collapsed and filtered. T cell fraction was estimated by normalization of TCRbeta template counts to usable DNA, with usable DNA being measured through amplification of reference genes present in all nucleated cells. Repertoire TCRs were annotated as SARS-CoV-2-specific by exact matching of V gene, CDR3 amino acid sequence and J gene to a known reactive TCR set. The reference SARS-CoV-2 TCR set was derived from MIRA and filtered for enrichment in COVID-19-positive ImmuneCODE repertoires, a step that removed public or cross-reactive TCRs. Based on the MIRA antigens, annotated TCRs were further analysed at the level of specific ORF or position within ORF. Breadth was defined as the number of annotated unique rearrangements divided by the total number of unique productive rearrangements, and depth was defined as the summed frequency of the annotated unique rearrangements. Group comparisons of TCR breadth used two-sided Wilcoxon rank-sum tests. TCRdb took this table from immuneACCESS and kept in-frame rearrangements with V and J called. Such tables lack part of the clones; where checked against another copy, unresolved V genes explain under half of the gap, and the rest is unexplained. V and J calls and clone size follow that table, whereas D and trimming were derived from the DNA. In all, the sample holds roughly 350,000 clones, and around 88% of those were seen once. The ten largest account for just under 5% of the sample.

What the research found in general, with its limitations: The authors noted that total T cell responses may have been underestimated by the TCR breadth and depth analyses. Ad26.COV2.S recipients had higher spike-specific TCR breadth than placebo recipients (P = 0.0014). Vaccine and placebo recipients had similar non-spike TCR breadth, a finding consistent with the vaccine containing only spike. After vaccination, spike-specific CD8+ and CD4+ T cell responses were reported to show substantial breadth. Comparing responses between vaccine doses or regimens was not something the study was powered to do.

The sequencing used peripheral blood, collected in a trial of Ad26.COV2.S vaccine versus placebo. This receptor was identified in a person between 18 and 65 years old who received the Ad26.COV2.S COVID-19 vaccine or a placebo. The chain is encoded by TRBV7-8 joined to TRBJ2-7; the D gene could be either TRBD1 or TRBD2, each agreeing at 5 bases. The DNA is as follows: TGTGCCAGCAGCCCACAAACGGGCAGGGAGTACGAGCAGTACTTC. This encodes CASSPQTGREYEQYF.